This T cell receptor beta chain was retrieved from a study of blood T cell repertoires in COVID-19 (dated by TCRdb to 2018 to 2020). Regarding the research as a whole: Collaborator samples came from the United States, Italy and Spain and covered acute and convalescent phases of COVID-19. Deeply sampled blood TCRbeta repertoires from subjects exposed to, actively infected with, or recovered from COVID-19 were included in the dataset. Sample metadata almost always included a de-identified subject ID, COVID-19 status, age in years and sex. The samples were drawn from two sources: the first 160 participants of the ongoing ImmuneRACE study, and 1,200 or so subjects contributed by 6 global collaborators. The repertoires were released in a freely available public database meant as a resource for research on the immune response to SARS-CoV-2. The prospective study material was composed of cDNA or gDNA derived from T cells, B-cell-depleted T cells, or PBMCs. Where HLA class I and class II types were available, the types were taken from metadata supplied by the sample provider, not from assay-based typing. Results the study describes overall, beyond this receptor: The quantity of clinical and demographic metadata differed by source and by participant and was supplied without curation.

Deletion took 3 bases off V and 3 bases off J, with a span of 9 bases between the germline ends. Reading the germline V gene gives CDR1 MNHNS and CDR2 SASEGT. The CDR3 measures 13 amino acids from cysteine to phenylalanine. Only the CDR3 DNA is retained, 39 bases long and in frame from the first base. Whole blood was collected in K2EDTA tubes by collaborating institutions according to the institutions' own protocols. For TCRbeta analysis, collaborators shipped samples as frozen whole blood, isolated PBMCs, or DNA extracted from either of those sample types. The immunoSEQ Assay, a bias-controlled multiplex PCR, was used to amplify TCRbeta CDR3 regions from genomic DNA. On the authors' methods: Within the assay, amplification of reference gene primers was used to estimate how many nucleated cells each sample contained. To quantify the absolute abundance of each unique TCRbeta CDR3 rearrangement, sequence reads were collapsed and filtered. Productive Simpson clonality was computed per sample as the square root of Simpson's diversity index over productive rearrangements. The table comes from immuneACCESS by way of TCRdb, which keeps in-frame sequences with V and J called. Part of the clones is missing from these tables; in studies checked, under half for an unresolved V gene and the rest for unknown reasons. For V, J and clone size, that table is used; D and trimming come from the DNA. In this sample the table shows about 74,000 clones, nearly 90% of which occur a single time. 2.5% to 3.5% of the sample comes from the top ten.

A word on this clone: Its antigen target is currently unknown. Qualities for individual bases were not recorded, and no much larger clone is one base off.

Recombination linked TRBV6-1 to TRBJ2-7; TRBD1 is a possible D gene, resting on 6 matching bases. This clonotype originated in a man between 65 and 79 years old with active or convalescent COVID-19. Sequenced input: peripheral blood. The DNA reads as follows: TGTGCCAGCAGTGATAGGGGGAACTACGAGCAGTACTTC. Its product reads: CASSDRGNYEQYF.